The source of this TCR beta chain is a study of blood T cell repertoires in COVID-19 (dated by TCRdb to 2020 to 2021). With respect to the entire study: The collaborator samples originated in the United States, Italy and Spain and spanned the acute and convalescent phases of COVID-19. The samples were drawn from the first 160 participants of the ongoing ImmuneRACE study and from more than 1,000 subjects provided by 6 global collaborators. The repertoires were released in a freely available public database meant as a resource for research on the immune response to SARS-CoV-2. HLA class I and class II types, where available, came from metadata supplied by the sample provider rather than from assay-based typing. The sample metadata nearly always contained a de-identified subject ID, COVID-19 status, age in years and sex. Deeply sampled blood TCRbeta repertoires from subjects exposed to, actively infected with, or recovered from COVID-19 were included in the dataset. The material from the prospective study consisted of cDNA or gDNA derived from T cells, B-cell-depleted T cells, or PBMCs.

TCRbeta CDR3 regions were amplified from genomic DNA using the immunoSEQ Assay, a bias-controlled multiplex PCR. The paper's data handling went like this. The number of nucleated cells in each sample was estimated from the amplification of reference gene primers within the assay. To quantify the absolute abundance of each unique TCRbeta CDR3 rearrangement, sequence reads were collapsed and filtered. For each sample, productive Simpson clonality was calculated as the square root of Simpson's diversity index over productive rearrangements. The source is immuneACCESS, and TCRdb retained only in-frame sequences with V and J called. Part of the clones is not carried over; for the studies checked, unresolved V genes explain less than half of this, and the remainder is unexplained. The DNA was the basis for D and trimming; V, J and clone size are from that table. The sample table shows about 270,000 clones, and roughly nine tenths are seen once. Clones ranked in the top ten supply about 12% of the sample.

Findings and caveats that apply to the study as a whole: Clinical and demographic metadata were provided uncurated, with the amount varying by source and participant.

In Seattle, one collaborating source enrolled patients while the infection was active and tracked those patients longitudinally over the course of disease. Whole blood was collected in K2EDTA tubes by collaborating institutions according to the institutions' own protocols. For TCRbeta analysis, collaborators shipped samples as frozen whole blood, isolated PBMCs, or DNA extracted from either of those sample types. This clone was detected only once. It has no known antigen specificity. Per-nucleotide qualities are absent, and no much larger clonotype sits a single base away. The clonotype originates from a woman aged 25 to 39 with COVID-19, enrolled during active disease. The sequenced sample consisted of peripheral blood.

The CDR3 region: CASSLAGTGSLGYTF. The base sequence is TGCGCCAGCAGCTTGGCCGGTACAGGGTCCCTGGGCTACACCTTC. The sequence is built from TRBV5-1 and TRBJ1-2, with TRBD1 as a weak D call on 6 bases. The germline V gene encodes CDR1 SGHRS and CDR2 YFSETQ. Inclusive of the bounding cysteine and phenylalanine, the CDR3 is 15 residues long. Of all the DNA, just the CDR3 is kept, 45 bases in frame from base 1. Trimming takes 0 bases from V and 8 bases from J, and the germline ends sit 17 bases apart.